These 20 T cell receptor beta chains were all obtained from the same sample, sequenced in a study of a mutant IDH1 vaccine in newly diagnosed glioma. Sequenced by immunoSEQ multiplex PCR; TCRdb stores in-frame clones only, minus some. The sample yields under 45,000 clones, about four fifths seen once. Time point of the sample: week 5, during vaccination. One vaccine dose held 300 ug of mutant IDH1 20-mer peptide and came with topical imiquimod. These receptors have no known antigen. The sample in question was PBMCs, obtained from a glioma patient whose treatment included an IDH1 peptide vaccine. Source of these receptors: a man aged 50 or older with glioma.

As DNA, the CDR3 is TGTGCCAGCAGCGTAGACTGGGGATCAGATACGCAGTATTTT. This encodes CASSVDWGSDTQYF. The V and J genes are TRBV9 and TRBJ2-3; D gene ambiguous. CDR3 length: 14 amino acids. The V and J ends lost 0 bases and 4 bases respectively, with 9 bases between them. The germline CDR1 and CDR2 sequences are SGDLS and YYNGEE.

The CDR3 is CASSQVHAFRGEGQETQYF. The CDR3 DNA sequence: TGCGCCAGCAGCCAAGTTCACGCGTTTAGAGGCGAAGGGCAAGAGACCCAGTACTTC. The chain has TRBV4-1 and TRBJ2-5; D remains unclear. CDR3 size: 19 residues. The V end lost 1 base, the J end lost 2 bases, and 23 bases lay between the germline ends. Germline V gene data show CDR1 as MGHRA and CDR2 as YSYEKL.

This chain connects TRBV10-3 to TRBJ1-6, with a tentative D call TRBD1 (5 bases). Germline V lookup: CDR1 ENHRY, CDR2 SYGVKD. The CDR3 extends over 15 amino acids. Trimming cost V 5 bases and J 10 bases, with 18 bases left between them. The CDR3 DNA is TGTGCCATCAGTAGGGCAGGGAGGGAGGACTCACCCCTCCACTTT. It encodes CAISRAGREDSPLHF.

J is TRBJ2-2 and V is TRBV6-1; TRBD1 agrees at 7 bases. V shed 3 bases and J 7 bases; nucleotides not matched to a gene: 5. The CDR3 runs to 14 residues. Germline V gives CDR1 MNHNS, CDR2 SASEGT. The CDR3 sequence is CASSEGDRHGELFF. CDR3 nucleotide sequence: TGTGCCAGCAGTGAGGGGGACAGACACGGGGAGCTGTTTTTT.

The chain is built from TRBV6-1 and TRBJ1-5, with a weak D call TRBD1 (6 bases). CDR1 is MNHNS, CDR2 SASEGT, per germline. The CDR3 is 15 residues long. Trimming pared 0 bases from V and 4 bases from J, leaving 10 bases between. This CDR3 is CASSEATGSNQPQHF. In nucleotides, the CDR3 is TGTGCCAGCAGTGAAGCGACAGGCTCAAATCAGCCCCAGCATTTT.

This clone occurred once. The genes are TRBV4-2 and TRBJ2-4, with TRBD2 matching 11 bases. Germline CDR1 is LGHNA and CDR2 is YNFKEQ. This CDR3 is built from 16 residues. The V gene end was trimmed by 3 bases and the J gene end by 6 bases; junction bases not matched to a gene: 7. CDR3 amino acids: CASSHVLAGVGNIQYF. The CDR3 nucleotides read TGTGCCAGCAGCCATGTACTAGCGGGGGTTGGAAACATTCAGTACTTC.

This clone appeared a few times. The chain carries TRBV5-6 and TRBJ1-1, with TRBD1 as a possible D gene (6 bases). The CDR3 has 14 amino acids. Between the trimmed V and J ends, which lost 3 bases and 1 base, there was a span of 10 bases. The germline V gene has CDR1 SGHDT and CDR2 YYEEEE. The CDR3 here is CASSYLTGNTEAFF. In nucleotides, the CDR3 is TGTGCCAGCAGCTACTTGACAGGGAACACTGAAGCTTTCTTT.

The chain combines TRBV10-3 with TRBJ1-1; D may be TRBD1 (5 bases). The length of the CDR3 is 12 residues. The germline V gene encodes CDR1 ENHRY and CDR2 SYGVKD. Trimming cost V 5 bases and J 4 bases, with 8 bases left between them. The CDR3 DNA reads TGTGCCATCAGTCAGGGTGGCACTGAAGCTTTCTTT. Its translation: CAISQGGTEAFF.

The rearrangement links TRBV19 to TRBJ1-2, with unresolved D. V was trimmed by 1 base and J by 4 bases, leaving 16 bases between them. This CDR3 contains 16 residues. CDR1 is LNHDA and CDR2 is SQIVND in the germline V gene (reference sequence). In nucleotides, the CDR3 is TGTGCCAGTAGTATAGTGGCAGTACCTATCGCCTATGGCTACACCTTC. It encodes CASSIVAVPIAYGYTF.

This chain links TRBV28 with TRBJ1-3; D is ambiguous. Germline V gene data show CDR1 as MDHEN and CDR2 as SYDVKM. This CDR3 has 15 residues. V shed 4 bases and J shed 5 bases, with 15 bases lying between them. Here the CDR3 DNA reads TGTGCCAGCAGTTGGAGGACGGAACTGAGAAACACCATATATTTT. This gives the protein CASSWRTELRNTIYF.

The chain carries TRBV21-1 and TRBJ1-3; the table gives TRBD1 as D, unverified against the DNA. TRBV21-1 is annotated as a pseudogene. This CDR3 spans 17 amino acids. DNA for the CDR3: TGTGCCAGCAGCAAAGGGTTCGTCAGGAACTCTGGAAACACCATATATTTT. It encodes CASSKGFVRNSGNTIYF.

The genes are TRBV5-8 and TRBJ1-1; D remains unclear. Germline V gene lookup returns CDR1 SGHTS and CDR2 YDEGEE. With 0 bases removed from V and 1 base from J, the gap between germline ends came to 10 bases. The CDR3 is 15 amino acids. CDR3 DNA sequence: TGTGCCAGCAGCTTGGGACTAGTTGGGAACACTGAAGCTTTCTTT. It is translated as CASSLGLVGNTEAFF.

The gene calls are TRBV10-3 and TRBJ2-2; D is undetermined. Germline V lookup: CDR1 ENHRY, CDR2 SYGVKD. The V end was cut by 6 bases, the J end by 7 bases, with 12 bases between. This CDR3 spans 13 amino acids. The CDR3 DNA reads as TGTGCCATCAGAGAAAGTCTAGGCGGGGAGCTGTTTTTT. This gives the protein CAIRESLGGELFF.

The genes are TRBV18 and TRBJ2-7, with TRBD1 identical over 8 bases. The germline gives CDR1 KGHSH, CDR2 LQKENI. The trim removed 5 bases at V and 2 bases at J, leaving 5 bases unmatched. The CDR3 has 14 residues. The CDR3 bases are TGTGCCAGCTCATACGGACAGGGAGCCTACGAGCAGTACTTC. Its translation is CASSYGQGAYEQYF.

This clone has just one count. The chain has TRBV7-9 and TRBJ2-4, with a weak D call TRBD2 (7 bases). Germline V gives CDR1 SEHNR, CDR2 FQNEAQ (reference sequence). CDR3 length equals 17 residues. The germline V and J ends were trimmed by 4 bases and 7 bases, with 23 bases remaining between them. CDR3 in DNA: TGTGCCAGCAGCTGGGGGGGGGACACGTCTCGGGGGAACATTCAGTACTTC. This translates into CASSWGGDTSRGNIQYF.

The chain is built from TRBV9 and TRBJ1-2, with D perhaps matching TRBD1 (5 bases). CDR3 length equals 16 residues. V was cut by 3 bases and J by 2 bases, with 17 bases left in between. From germline, CDR1 is SGDLS and CDR2 YYNGEE. The chain's CDR3 is CASSDPWGGKNYGYTF. The CDR3 bases are TGTGCCAGCAGCGACCCCTGGGGGGGAAAGAACTATGGCTACACCTTC.

A few counts support this clone. The chain is built from TRBV19 and TRBJ1-1; 8 bases match TRBD1. V dropped 6 bases and J dropped 7; count of bases not matched to a gene: 4. CDR3 length equals 12 residues. Germline lookup yields CDR1 LNHDA and CDR2 SQIVND (reference sequence). CDR3 sequence reads: CASRQQGVEAFF. The CDR3 coding sequence is TGTGCCAGTAGACAACAGGGGGTTGAAGCTTTCTTT. The entire variable domain, with the rest obtained from reference TRBV19 and TRBJ1-1, is as follows: DGGITQSPKYLFRKEGQNVTLSCEQNLNHDAMYWYRQDPGQGLRLIYYSQIVNDFQKGDIAEGYSVSREKKESFPLTVTSAQKNPTAFYLCASRQQGVEAFFGQGTRLTVV.

V is TRBV7-9 and J is TRBJ1-1; D ambiguous. The germline V gene encodes CDR1 SEHNR and CDR2 FQNEAQ (reference sequence). V was trimmed by 5 bases and J by 3 bases, leaving 7 bases between them. The CDR3 has 12 amino acids. Here the CDR3 DNA reads TGTGCCAGCAGCCAAATCGACACTGAAGCTTTCTTT. Amino acid sequence: CASSQIDTEAFF.

The V call is TRBV14, the J call TRBJ2-7, with a weak D call TRBD2 (6 bases). Germline assignment: CDR1 SGHDN and CDR2 FVKESK. The CDR3 length is 13 residues. Trimming left V 7 bases short and J 6 bases short, with 16 bases between. The CDR3, as DNA: TGTGCCAGCACCCCCCTGGGGGGAGGCGAGCAGTACTTC. This codes for CASTPLGGGEQYF.

This clone is termed medium-sized. This chain joins TRBV19 and TRBJ1-1; perhaps TRBD1 as D (6 bases). CDR1 LNHDA and CDR2 SQIVND come from the germline V gene (reference sequence). The CDR3 length is 12 residues. For the CDR3, the DNA is TGTGGCGTGGGGGGCCTGAACACTGAAGCTTTCTTT. Translated, it gives CGVGGLNTEAFF.